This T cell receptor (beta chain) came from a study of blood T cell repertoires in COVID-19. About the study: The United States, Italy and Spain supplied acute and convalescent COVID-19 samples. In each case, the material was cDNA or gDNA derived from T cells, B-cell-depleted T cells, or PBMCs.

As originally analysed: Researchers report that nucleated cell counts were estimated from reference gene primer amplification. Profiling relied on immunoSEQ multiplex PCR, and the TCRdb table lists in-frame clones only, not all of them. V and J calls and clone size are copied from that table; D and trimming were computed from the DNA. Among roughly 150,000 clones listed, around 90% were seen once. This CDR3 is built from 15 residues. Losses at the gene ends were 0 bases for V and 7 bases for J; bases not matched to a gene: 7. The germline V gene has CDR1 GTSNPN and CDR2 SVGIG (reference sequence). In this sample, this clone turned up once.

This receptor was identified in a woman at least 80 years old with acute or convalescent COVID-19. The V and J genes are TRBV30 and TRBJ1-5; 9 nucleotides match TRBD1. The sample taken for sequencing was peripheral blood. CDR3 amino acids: CAWSVLQGAGQPQHF. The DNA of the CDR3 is TGTGCCTGGAGTGTATTACAGGGGGCTGGACAGCCCCAGCATTTT. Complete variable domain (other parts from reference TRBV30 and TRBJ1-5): SQTIHQWPATLVQPVGSPLSLECTVEGTSNPNLYWYRQAAGRGLQLLFYSVGIGQISSEVPQNLSASRPQDRQFILSSKKLLLSDSGFYLCAWSVLQGAGQPQHFGDGTRLSIL.